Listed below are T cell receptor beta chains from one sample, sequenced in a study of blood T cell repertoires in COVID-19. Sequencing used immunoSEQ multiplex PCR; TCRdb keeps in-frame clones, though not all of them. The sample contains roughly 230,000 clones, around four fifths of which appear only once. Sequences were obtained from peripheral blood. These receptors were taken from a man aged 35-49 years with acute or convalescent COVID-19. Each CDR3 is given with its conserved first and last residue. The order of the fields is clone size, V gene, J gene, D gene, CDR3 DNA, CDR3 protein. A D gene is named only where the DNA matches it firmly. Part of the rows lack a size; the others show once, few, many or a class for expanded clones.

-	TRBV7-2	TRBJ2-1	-	TGTGCCAGCAGCTGGAGGGCCTACAATGAGCAGTTCTTC	CASSWRAYNEQFF
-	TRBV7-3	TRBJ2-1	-	TGTGCCAGCAGCTCCGGACTTGGCGAGCAGTTCTTC	CASSSGLGEQFF
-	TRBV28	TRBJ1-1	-	TGTGCCAGCAGATCCCCGCGGGGGGCGGGTGTGAACACTGAAGCTTTCTTT	CASRSPRGAGVNTEAFF
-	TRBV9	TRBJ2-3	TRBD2	TGTGCCAGCAGCGTAGCGCCAGCGGGAGGGTTAGATACGCAGTATTTT	CASSVAPAGGLDTQYF
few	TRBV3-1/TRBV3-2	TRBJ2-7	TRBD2	TGTGCCAGCAGCCAAGATGGGACTAGCGGGAGGAACGAGCAGTACTTC	CASSQDGTSGRNEQYF
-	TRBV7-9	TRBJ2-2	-	TGTGCCAGCAGCTTAGATACTTTTTCTACCGGGGAGCTGTTTTTT	CASSLDTFSTGELFF
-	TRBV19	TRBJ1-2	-	TGTGCCAGTAGTATTAATGGGGCCCTGGATGGCTACACCTTC	CASSINGALDGYTF
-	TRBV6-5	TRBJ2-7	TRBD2	TGTGCCAGCAGGTTAAGCGGGAGGGCCTACGAGCAGTACTTC	CASRLSGRAYEQYF
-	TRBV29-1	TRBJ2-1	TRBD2	TGCAGCGTTGAAGCCGGAGGGAGGGTTTCAGGGAATGAGCAGTTCTTC	CSVEAGGRVSGNEQFF
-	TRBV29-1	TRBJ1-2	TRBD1	TGCAGCGTGCAACAGGGGGCATCCCGCGCCGGCTACACCTTC	CSVQQGASRAGYTF
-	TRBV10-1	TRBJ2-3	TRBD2	TGCGCCAGCAGTGAGAGCGCTAGCGGATACACAGATACGCAGTATTTT	CASSESASGYTDTQYF
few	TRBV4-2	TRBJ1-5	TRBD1	TGTGCCAGCAGCCAAGACGGGACAGGGGGTCAGCCCCAGCATTTT	CASSQDGTGGQPQHF
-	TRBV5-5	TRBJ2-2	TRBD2	TGTGCCAGCAGCTTGGCTCCGGGACTAGCCTCCGGGGAGCTGTTTTTT	CASSLAPGLASGELFF
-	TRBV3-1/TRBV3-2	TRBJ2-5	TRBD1	TGTGCCAGCAGCCAAGCATCCCCCGGGACAGGGGAAGAGACCCAGTACTTC	CASSQASPGTGEETQYF
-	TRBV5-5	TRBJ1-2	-	TGTGCCAGCGCGTCCGGGAAAAACTATGGCTACACCTTC	CASASGKNYGYTF
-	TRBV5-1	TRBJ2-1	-	TGCGCCAGCAGCTTAAATACTAGGAGCTCCTACAATGAGCAGTTCTTC	CASSLNTRSSYNEQFF
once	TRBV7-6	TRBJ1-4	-	TGTGCCAGCAAATCGGGGGAAAAACTGTTTTTT	CASKSGEKLFF
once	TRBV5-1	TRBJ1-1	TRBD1	TGCGCCAGCAGCGCGGGACAGGGTGGGACTGAAGCTTTCTTT	CASSAGQGGTEAFF
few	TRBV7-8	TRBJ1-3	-	TGTGCCAGCAGCCTAAGGGGTCCCTCTGGAAACACCATATATTTT	CASSLRGPSGNTIYF
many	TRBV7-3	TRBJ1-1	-	TGTGCCAGCAGCCAGGACAGAAACACTGAAGCTTTCTTT	CASSQDRNTEAFF
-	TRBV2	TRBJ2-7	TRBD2	TGTGCCAGCAGTGGGACTAGCGGGAGCTACGAGCAGTACTTC	CASSGTSGSYEQYF
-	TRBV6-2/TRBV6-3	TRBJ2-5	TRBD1	TGTGCCAGCAGTTACCCCACGGGACAGGGGATACAAGAGACCCAGTACTTC	CASSYPTGQGIQETQYF